The 5 T cell receptor beta chains given below trace back to one sample, sequenced in a study of molecular identifiers for immune sequencing clone quantification (dated 2018 in TCRdb). Library preparation was by PCR. The sequencer listed for this sample is Illumina HiSeq 4000. Using fastp at Q25 and MiXCR, TCRdb reprocessed the public reads and kept productive beta chains. Every entry covers one CDR3 protein and lists the most common genes and DNA from its rows. The sample profile shows around 460,000 distinct CDR3 sequences; over 20% of them were found once. Of the sample, approximately 0.8% is held by the ten largest clones. Sequenced input: naive CD8+ T cells from blood, with Jurkat cell RNA spiked in. The cell subset or site label for this specimen denotes: FACS-sorted CD8+CD4-CCR7+CD45RA+ naive T cells. The source is a human donor in good health. Some libraries in this study had Jurkat cell RNA spiked in.

V and J are TRBV29-1 and TRBJ1-1, with 7 bases identical to TRBD1. The ends lost 7 bases at V and 1 base at J; junction bases unmatched: 6. Per the germline V gene, CDR1 is SQVTM and CDR2 is ANQGSEA. The CDR3 is made up of 13 amino acids. Here the CDR3 DNA reads TGCAGCGGAAGGGACAGAACGAACACTGAAGCTTTCTTT. Its translation is CSGRDRTNTEAFF.

The sample holds many counts of this clonotype. J is TRBJ2-1 and V is TRBV4-3; 12 bases map to TRBD1. Per the germline V gene, CDR1 is LGHNA and CDR2 is YSLEER. J gave up 5 bases and V 6 bases, and 5 bases lay outside the gene matches. The CDR3 totals 15 residues. CDR3 protein: CASRQGQGADNEQFF. The CDR3 DNA sequence: TGCGCCAGCAGACAGGGACAGGGGGCTGACAATGAGCAGTTCTTC.

V usage is TRBV12-3 or TRBV12-4 and J usage is TRBJ2-1; 9 positions match TRBD2. J was trimmed by 5 bases and V by 6 bases; bases with no gene match: 8. This CDR3 is built from 15 residues. CDR3 region: CASSPRLADNNEQFF. The CDR3 DNA sequence: TGTGCCAGCAGCCCGCGACTAGCGGATAACAATGAGCAGTTCTTC.

The chain links TRBV27 to TRBJ1-1, with a possible D match to TRBD1 (6 bases). Germline CDR1 and CDR2: MNHEY and SMNVEV (reference sequence). The CDR3 length is 14 residues. Between the trimmed V and J ends, which lost 2 bases and 7 bases, there was a span of 14 bases. The DNA of the CDR3 is TGTGCCAGCAGTTTAGTGACAGGCCACCTTGAAGCTTTCTTT. This gives the protein CASSLVTGHLEAFF.

This clonotype was counted at least ten times. The chain links TRBV29-1 to TRBJ2-2; D remains ambiguous. The CDR3 consists of 18 residues. Trimming removed 4 bases from V and 1 base from J, with 22 bases in between. In germline, CDR1 is SQVTM, CDR2 ANQGSEA. CDR3 region: CSVAPTLVGKVNTGELFF. The CDR3 DNA reads TGCAGCGTTGCGCCCACTTTGGTGGGGAAAGTGAACACCGGGGAGCTGTTTTTT.